This T cell receptor beta chain is drawn from a study of T cell repertoires in ileal Crohn's disease. At the level of the study: Every patient was operated on for stricturing (approximately 60%) or penetrating (about 39%) complications.

Study-wide findings and caveats: Sorted CD8 T cells held more high-frequency clones than CD4. Clonal expansions were more frequent in active smokers than non-smokers at surgery.

The CDR3 consists of 19 residues. Per the germline V gene, CDR1 is ENHRY and CDR2 is SYGVKD. V lost 2 bases, J lost 1 base, and 14 bases stayed unmatched. Profiled with immunoSEQ multiplex PCR; TCRdb holds only in-frame clones, not every one. The table has nearly 7,000 clones, approximately 79% seen once. There are a few counts of this clone. Its antigen is unidentified. Patients were adults with ileal or ileocolonic Crohn's disease needing resection. V and J are TRBV10-3 and TRBJ2-3; 8 nucleotides align to TRBD2. Sequencing input: ileal tissue. The TCR sequence derives from an adult with Crohn's disease. The CDR3: CAISEADPGSGTGTDTQYF. CDR3 in DNA: TGTGCCATCAGTGAGGCGGATCCGGGTAGCGGGACGGGCACAGATACGCAGTATTTT.